Below are 5 T cell receptor beta chains sequenced from a single sample in a study of shared clonotypes between healthy human individuals. Libraries were prepared by immunoSEQ multiplex PCR; TCRdb keeps only in-frame clonotypes and omits some of them. The sample has under 2.5 million clones; around 90% are singletons. Material: naive CD4+ T cells from PBMCs. Subset: CD45RA+ positively selected. These receptors came from a man between 18 and 35 years old in good health. Some clones in this sample may be carry-over from other donors' samples.

This chain links TRBV30 with TRBJ2-5; 7 positions agree with TRBD2. With 1 base clipped from V and 9 bases from J, the junction kept 17 bases outside the gene matches. The CDR3 length is 16 residues. Germline loops: CDR1 GTSNPN, CDR2 SVGIG (reference sequence). In DNA, the CDR3 is TGTGCCTGGAGTGGTTATCCCATGACTAGCATGATAGCCCAGTACTTC. Its translation is CAWSGYPMTSMIAQYF.

This chain joins TRBV5-1 and TRBJ1-4; D remains ambiguous. From germline, CDR1 is SGHRS and CDR2 YFSETQ. With 4 bases removed from V and 8 bases from J, the gap between germline ends came to 15 bases. The CDR3 has 14 residues. CDR3 coding DNA: TGCGCCAGCAGCCCGACCTTTTCGGGCGAAAAACTGTTTTTT. Translated, it gives CASSPTFSGEKLFF. Full variable domain (rest looked up from reference TRBV5-1 and TRBJ1-4): KAGVTQTPRYLIKTRGQQVTLSCSPISGHRSVSWYQQTPGQGLQFLFEYFSETQRNKGNFPGRFSGRQFSNSRSEMNVSTLELGDSALYLCASSPTFSGEKLFFGSGTQLSVL.

The chain links TRBV7-2 to TRBJ1-5; 7 nucleotides agree with TRBD1. CDR3 size: 15 residues. V was pared by 6 bases and J by 2 bases, with 7 bases of the junction left unmatched. Looked up from germline, CDR1 is SGHTA and CDR2 is FQGNSA. The CDR3 DNA is TGTGCCAGCAGTGGACAGGCCGGACGCAATCAGCCCCAGCATTTT. This encodes CASSGQAGRNQPQHF.

The rearrangement links TRBV9 to TRBJ2-1; 13 bases align to TRBD2. V trimming: 3 bases; J trimming: 5 bases; junction bases outside the gene matches: 5. The V gene's germline CDR1 is SGDLS and CDR2 YYNGEE. This CDR3 spans 16 amino acids. The CDR3 DNA reads TGTGCCAGCAGCGCTAGAGGACTAGCGGGGGACAATGAGCAGTTCTTC. It translates to CASSARGLAGDNEQFF.

This clone was observed once. V gene TRBV7-2 combines with J gene TRBJ1-5; D call uncertain. CDR1 SGHTA and CDR2 FQGNSA come from the germline V gene. The length of the CDR3 is 14 residues. V was clipped by 1 base and J by 6 bases, with 10 bases between them. The CDR3 here is CASSLDPGSQPQHF. CDR3 in DNA: TGTGCCAGCAGCTTAGACCCCGGTAGTCAGCCCCAGCATTTT.